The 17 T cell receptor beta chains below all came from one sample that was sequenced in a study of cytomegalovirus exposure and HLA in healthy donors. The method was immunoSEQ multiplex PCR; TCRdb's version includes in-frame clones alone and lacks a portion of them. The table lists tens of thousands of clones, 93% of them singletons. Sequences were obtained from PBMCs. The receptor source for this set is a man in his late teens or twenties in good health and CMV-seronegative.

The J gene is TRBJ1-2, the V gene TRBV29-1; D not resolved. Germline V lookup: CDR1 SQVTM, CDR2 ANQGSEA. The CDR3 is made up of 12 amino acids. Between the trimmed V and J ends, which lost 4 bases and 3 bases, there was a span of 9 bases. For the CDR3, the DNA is TGCAGCGTTGTCGGCAGGTACTATGGCTACACCTTC. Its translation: CSVVGRYYGYTF.

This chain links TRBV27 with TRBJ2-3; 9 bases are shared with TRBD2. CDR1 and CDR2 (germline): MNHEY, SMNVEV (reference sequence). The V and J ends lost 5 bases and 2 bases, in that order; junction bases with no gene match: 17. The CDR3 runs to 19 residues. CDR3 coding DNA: TGTGCCAGCAGTACGATATCTAGCGGGAACCTACGCACCACAGATACGCAGTATTTT. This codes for CASSTISSGNLRTTDTQYF.

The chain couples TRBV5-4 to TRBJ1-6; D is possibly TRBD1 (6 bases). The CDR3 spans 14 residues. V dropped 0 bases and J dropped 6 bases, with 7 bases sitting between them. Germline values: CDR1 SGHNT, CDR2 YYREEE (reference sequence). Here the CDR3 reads CASSLGDINSPLHF. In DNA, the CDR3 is TGTGCCAGCAGCTTGGGGGACATTAATTCACCCCTCCACTTT. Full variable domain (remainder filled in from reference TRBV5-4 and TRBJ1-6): ETGVTQSPTHLIKTRGQQVTLRCSSQSGHNTVSWYQQALGQGPQFIFQYYREEENGRGNFPPRFSGLQFPNYSSELNVNALELDDSALYLCASSLGDINSPLHFGNGTRLTVT.

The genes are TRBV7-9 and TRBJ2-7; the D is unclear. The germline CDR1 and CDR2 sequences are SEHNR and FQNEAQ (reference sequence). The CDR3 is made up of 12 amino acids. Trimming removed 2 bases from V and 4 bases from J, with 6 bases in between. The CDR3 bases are TGTGCCAGCAGCTTACAGTCTTACGAGCAGTACTTC. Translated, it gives CASSLQSYEQYF.

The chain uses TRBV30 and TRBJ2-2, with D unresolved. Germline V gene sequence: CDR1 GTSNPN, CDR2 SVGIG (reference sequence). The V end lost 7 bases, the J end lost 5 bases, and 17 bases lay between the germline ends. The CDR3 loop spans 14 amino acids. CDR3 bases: TGTGCCTACCGAAGAACGTACCAGACCGGGGAGCTGTTTTTT. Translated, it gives CAYRRTYQTGELFF.

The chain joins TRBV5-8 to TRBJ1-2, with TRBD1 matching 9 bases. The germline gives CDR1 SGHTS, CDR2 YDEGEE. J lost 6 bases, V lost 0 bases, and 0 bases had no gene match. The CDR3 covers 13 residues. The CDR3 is CASSLDRGHGYTF. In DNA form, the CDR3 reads TGTGCCAGCAGCTTGGACAGGGGGCATGGCTACACCTTC.

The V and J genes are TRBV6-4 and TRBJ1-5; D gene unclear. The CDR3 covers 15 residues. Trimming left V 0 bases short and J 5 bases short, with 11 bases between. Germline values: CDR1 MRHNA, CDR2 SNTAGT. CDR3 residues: CASSDSNFRYQPQHF. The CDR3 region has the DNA TGTGCCAGCAGTGACTCGAATTTTCGGTATCAGCCCCAGCATTTT.

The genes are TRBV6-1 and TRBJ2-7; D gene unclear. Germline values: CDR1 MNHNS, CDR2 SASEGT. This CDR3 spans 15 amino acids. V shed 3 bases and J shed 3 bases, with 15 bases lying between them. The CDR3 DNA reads TGTGCCAGCAGTGACCCCGGCGCTCCTAGCTACGAGCAGTACTTC. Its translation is CASSDPGAPSYEQYF.

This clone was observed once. The CDR3 DNA sequence: TGTGCCAGCAGTTACTCGACTAGCGGTACCTACGAGCAGTACTTC. Protein product: CASSYSTSGTYEQYF. The chain joins TRBV6-5 to TRBJ2-5, with 9 bases that match TRBD2. Judging by the DNA end, TRBJ2-7 fits better; the J call may be wrong. The CDR3 runs 15 residues. Germline lookup yields CDR1 MNHEY and CDR2 SVGAGI.

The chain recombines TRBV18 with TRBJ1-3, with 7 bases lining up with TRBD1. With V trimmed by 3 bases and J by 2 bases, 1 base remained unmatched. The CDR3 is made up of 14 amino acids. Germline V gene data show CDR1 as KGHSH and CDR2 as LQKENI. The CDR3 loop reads CASSPGTAGNTIYF. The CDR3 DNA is TGTGCCAGCTCACCGGGGACAGCTGGAAACACCATATATTTT. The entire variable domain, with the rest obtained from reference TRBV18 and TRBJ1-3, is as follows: NAGVMQNPRHLVRRRGQEARLRCSPMKGHSHVYWYRQLPEEGLKFMVYLQKENIIDESGMPKERFSAEFPKEGPSILRIQQVVRGDSAAYFCASSPGTAGNTIYFGEGSWLTVV.

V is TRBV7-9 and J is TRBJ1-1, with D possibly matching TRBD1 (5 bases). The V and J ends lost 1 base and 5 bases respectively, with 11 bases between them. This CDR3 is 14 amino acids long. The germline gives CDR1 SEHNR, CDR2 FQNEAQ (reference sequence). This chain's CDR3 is CASSLVGGNTEAFF. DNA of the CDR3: TGTGCCAGCAGCTTAGTTGGGGGGAATACTGAAGCTTTCTTT.

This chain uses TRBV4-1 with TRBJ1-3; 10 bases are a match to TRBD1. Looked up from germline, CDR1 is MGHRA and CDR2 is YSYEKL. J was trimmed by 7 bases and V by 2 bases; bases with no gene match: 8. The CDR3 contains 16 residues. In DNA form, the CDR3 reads TGCGCCAGCAGCCAAAGCGGGACAGGGGTCGGGAACACCATATATTTT. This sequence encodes CASSQSGTGVGNTIYF.

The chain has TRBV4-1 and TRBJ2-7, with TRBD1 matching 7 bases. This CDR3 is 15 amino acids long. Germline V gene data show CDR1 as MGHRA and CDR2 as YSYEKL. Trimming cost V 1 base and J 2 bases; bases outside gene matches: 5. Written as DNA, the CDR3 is TGCGCCAGCAGCCAAGTGACAGGGTCCACCTACGAGCAGTACTTC. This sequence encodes CASSQVTGSTYEQYF.

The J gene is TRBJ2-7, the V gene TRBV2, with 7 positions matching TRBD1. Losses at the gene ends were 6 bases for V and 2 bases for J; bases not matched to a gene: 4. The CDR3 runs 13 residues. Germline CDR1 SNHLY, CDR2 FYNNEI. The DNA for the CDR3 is TGTGCCAGCAGGAAAGACAGGGCCTACGAGCAGTACTTC. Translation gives CASRKDRAYEQYF.

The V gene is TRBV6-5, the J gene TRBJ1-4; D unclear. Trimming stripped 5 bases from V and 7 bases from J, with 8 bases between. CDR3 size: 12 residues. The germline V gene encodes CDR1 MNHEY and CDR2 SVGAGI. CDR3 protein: CASSRVGEKLFF. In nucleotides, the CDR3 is TGTGCCAGCAGTCGGGTGGGTGAAAAACTGTTTTTT.

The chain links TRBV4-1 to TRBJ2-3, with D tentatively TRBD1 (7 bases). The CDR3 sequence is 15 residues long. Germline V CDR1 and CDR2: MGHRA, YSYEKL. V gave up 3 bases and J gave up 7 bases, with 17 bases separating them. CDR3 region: CASSHGGGGGNTQYF. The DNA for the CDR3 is TGCGCCAGCAGCCATGGAGGGGGCGGTGGGAATACGCAGTATTTT.

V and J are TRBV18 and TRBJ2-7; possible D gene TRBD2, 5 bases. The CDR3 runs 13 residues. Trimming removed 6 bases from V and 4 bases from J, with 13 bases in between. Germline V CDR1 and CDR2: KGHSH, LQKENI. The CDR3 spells CASSSGTGYEQYF. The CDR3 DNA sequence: TGTGCCAGCTCGTCGGGAACGGGGTACGAGCAGTACTTC.